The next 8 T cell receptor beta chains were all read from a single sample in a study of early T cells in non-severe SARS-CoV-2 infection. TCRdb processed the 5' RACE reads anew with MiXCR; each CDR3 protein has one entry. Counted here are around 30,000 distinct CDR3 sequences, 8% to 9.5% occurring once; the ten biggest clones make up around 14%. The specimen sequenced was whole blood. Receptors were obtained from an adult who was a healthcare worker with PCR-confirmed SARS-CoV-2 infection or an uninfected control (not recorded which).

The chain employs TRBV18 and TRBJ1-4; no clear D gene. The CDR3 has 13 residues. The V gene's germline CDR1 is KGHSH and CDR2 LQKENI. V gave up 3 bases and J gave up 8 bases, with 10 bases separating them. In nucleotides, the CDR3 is TGTGCCAGCTCACCGCCTTCGGGGGAAAAACTGTTTTTT. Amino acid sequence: CASSPPSGEKLFF.

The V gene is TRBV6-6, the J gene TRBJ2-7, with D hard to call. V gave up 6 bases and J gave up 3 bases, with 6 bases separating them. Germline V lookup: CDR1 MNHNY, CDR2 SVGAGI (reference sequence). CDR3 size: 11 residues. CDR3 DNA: TGTGCCAGCAGCAAACTCTACGAGCAGTACTTC. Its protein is CASSKLYEQYF.

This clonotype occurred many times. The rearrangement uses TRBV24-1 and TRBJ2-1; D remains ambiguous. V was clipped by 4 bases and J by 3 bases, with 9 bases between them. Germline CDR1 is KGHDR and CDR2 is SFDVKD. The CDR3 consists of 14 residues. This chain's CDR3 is CATSESTVYNEQFF. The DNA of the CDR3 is TGTGCCACCAGTGAGTCGACTGTCTACAATGAGCAGTTCTTC.

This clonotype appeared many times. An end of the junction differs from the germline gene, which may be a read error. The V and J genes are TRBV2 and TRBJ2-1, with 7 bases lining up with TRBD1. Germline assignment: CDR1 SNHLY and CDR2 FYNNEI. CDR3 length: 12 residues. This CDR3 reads CASSGLWDSCLF. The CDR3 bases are TGTGCCAGCAGCGGTTTGTGGGACAGTTGCCTCTTC. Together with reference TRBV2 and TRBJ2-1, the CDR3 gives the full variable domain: EPEVTQTPSHQVTQMGQEVILRCVPISNHLYFYWYRQILGQKVEFLVSFYNNEISEKSEIFDDQFSVERPDGSNFTLKIRSTKLEDSAMYFCASSGLWDSCLFGPGTRLTVL.

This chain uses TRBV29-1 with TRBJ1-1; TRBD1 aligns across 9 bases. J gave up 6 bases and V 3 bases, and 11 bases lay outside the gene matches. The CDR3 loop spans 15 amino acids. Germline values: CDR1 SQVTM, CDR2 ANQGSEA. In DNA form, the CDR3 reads TGCAGCGTTGAGGGACAGGGCTCCCTAGGGGCTGAAGCTTTCTTT. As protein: CSVEGQGSLGAEAFF.

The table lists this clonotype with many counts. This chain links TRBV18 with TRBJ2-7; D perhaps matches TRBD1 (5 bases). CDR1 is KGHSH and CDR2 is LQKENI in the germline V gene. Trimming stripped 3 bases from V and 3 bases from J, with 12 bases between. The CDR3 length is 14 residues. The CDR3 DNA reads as TGTGCCAGCTCACCTGAGGCAGGGCACTACGAGCAGTACTTC. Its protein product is CASSPEAGHYEQYF.

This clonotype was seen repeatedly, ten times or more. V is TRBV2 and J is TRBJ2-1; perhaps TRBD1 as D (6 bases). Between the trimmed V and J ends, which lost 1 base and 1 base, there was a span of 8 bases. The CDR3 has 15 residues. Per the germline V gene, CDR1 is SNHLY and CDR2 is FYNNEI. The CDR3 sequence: CASSEGRGSYNEQFF. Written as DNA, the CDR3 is TGTGCCAGCAGTGAAGGCAGGGGATCCTACAATGAGCAGTTCTTC.

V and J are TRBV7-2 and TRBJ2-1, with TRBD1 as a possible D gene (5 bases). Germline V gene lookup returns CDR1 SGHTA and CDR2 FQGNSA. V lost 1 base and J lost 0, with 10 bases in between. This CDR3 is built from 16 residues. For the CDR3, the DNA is TGTGCCAGCAGCTTAGACAGGCCTAGCTCCTACAATGAGCAGTTCTTC. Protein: CASSLDRPSSYNEQFF.